Presented here are 21 T cell receptor beta chains from one specimen sequenced in a study of breast tumors, draining lymph nodes, adjacent tissues. The lymph nodes were axillary draining lymph nodes from breast cancer patients. TCRdb reanalysed the multiplex PCR reads using MiXCR and keeps one entry per CDR3 protein. Among more than 250,000 distinct CDR3 sequences listed, under 35% were seen once. Sequenced: axillary lymph node tissue. The receptors come from a female donor with breast cancer. Some clones in this sample may be carry-over from other donors' samples.

This clonotype turned up a few times. This chain joins TRBV3-1 and TRBJ2-6; a possible D gene is TRBD2 (5 bases). V was trimmed by 4 bases and J by 0 bases, leaving 19 bases between them. CDR1 is LGHDT, CDR2 YNNKEL, per germline (reference sequence). The CDR3 has 19 amino acids. The CDR3 protein is CASSRTPGLKSSGANVLTF. Here the CDR3 DNA reads TGTGCCAGCAGCCGGACCCCCGGACTCAAGAGCTCTGGGGCCAACGTCCTGACTTTC.

With respect to this clonotype: It may be a read error: a sequence one base away is much more abundant. The conserved phenylalanine or tryptophan is not found at the CDR3 terminus, so this likely reflects a read error. The J gene is TRBJ1-2, the V gene TRBV12-3 or TRBV12-4, with a possible D match to TRBD1 (6 bases). V lost 6 bases and J lost 8, with 19 bases in between. The CDR3 length is 14 residues. DNA of the CDR3: TGTGCCAGCAGAGGAACAGGGATGGCGGCGGGCTACACCCTC. Its translation: CASRGTGMAAGYTL.

This clonotype was found many times. The DNA of the CDR3 is TGTGCCAGCAGTGATACAGGGGGCTCTCGGGGCTACACCTTC. Its protein is CASSDTGGSRGYTF. V usage is TRBV25-1 and J usage is TRBJ1-2, with 9 bases aligning to TRBD1. There are 14 residues in the CDR3. The germline gives CDR1 MGHDK, CDR2 SYGVNS. Germline trimming cut 3 bases from V and 8 bases from J; bases unmatched to any gene: 7.

With regard to this clonotype: A much bigger clone sits one base away, suggesting this may be a read error. Lacking the conserved final phenylalanine or tryptophan, this CDR3 likely reflects a read error. The gene calls are TRBV6-1 and TRBJ1-4, with 11 bases aligning to TRBD1. CDR3 length: 15 amino acids. Germline V CDR1 and CDR2: MNHNS, SASEGT. Trimming took 4 bases from V and 8 from J; bases not matched to a gene: 6. CDR3 in amino acids: CASSVRTGGMEKLFS. In nucleotides, the CDR3 is TGTGCCAGCAGTGTCCGGACAGGGGGCATGGAAAAACTGTTTTCT.

This clonotype was seen at least ten times. The gene calls are TRBV6-1 and TRBJ2-5; a weak D match, TRBD2 (5 bases). The V end was cut by 7 bases, the J end by 3 bases, with 18 bases between. This CDR3 has 15 amino acids. The germline gives CDR1 MNHNS, CDR2 SASEGT. CDR3 DNA: TGTGCCAGCAAGGTCTTTACCGTAGCGAAAGAGACCCAGTACTTC. Translated, it gives CASKVFTVAKETQYF.

This clonotype was observed a handful of times. The J gene is TRBJ2-5, the V gene TRBV5-4; D gene ambiguous. Per germline, CDR1 SGHNT and CDR2 YYREEE (reference sequence). Between the trimmed V and J ends, which lost 0 bases and 1 base, there was a span of 10 bases. The CDR3 has 15 residues. This CDR3 is CASSLEPAVQETQYF. DNA of the CDR3: TGTGCCAGCAGCTTGGAACCGGCGGTCCAAGAGACCCAGTACTTC. Full variable domain (rest looked up from reference TRBV5-4 and TRBJ2-5): ETGVTQSPTHLIKTRGQQVTLRCSSQSGHNTVSWYQQALGQGPQFIFQYYREEENGRGNFPPRFSGLQFPNYSSELNVNALELDDSALYLCASSLEPAVQETQYFGPGTRLLVL.

This clonotype showed up just a few times. At one boundary the junction diverges from the germline segment, which might be a read error. V gene TRBV11-2 combines with J gene TRBJ1-1; D not certain. The CDR3 is made up of 12 amino acids. Germline V CDR1 and CDR2: SGHAT, FQNNGV. CDR3 DNA sequence: TGTGCCAGCAGCTTAGCCTTGGCTGACGCTTTCTTT. This translates into CASSLALADAFF.

This clonotype was recorded many times. The genes are TRBV2 and TRBJ2-2; TRBD2 matches at 10 bases. Germline CDR1 SNHLY, CDR2 FYNNEI. Trimming removed 4 bases from V and 3 bases from J; junction bases left unmatched: 8. The CDR3 spans 17 residues. In nucleotides, the CDR3 is TGTGCCAGCAGTGGAGGAGCGGGAGGGCCGGACACCGGGGAGCTGTTTTTT. Translated, it gives CASSGGAGGPDTGELFF.

This clonotype was observed at least ten times. This rearrangement joins TRBV5-1 to TRBJ1-3; D possibly corresponds to TRBD1 (6 bases). Trimming removed 3 bases at V and 0 bases at J, with 16 bases between. CDR3 size: 17 residues. The germline gives CDR1 SGHRS, CDR2 YFSETQ. CDR3 sequence: CASSSALGQYSGNTIYF. DNA for the CDR3: TGCGCCAGCAGCTCAGCGTTAGGACAGTACTCTGGAAACACCATATATTTT.

A word on this clonotype: A much larger clone sits a single nucleotide away, making a read error possible. The V and J genes are TRBV20-1 and TRBJ2-1; 7 nucleotides agree with TRBD2. The V and J ends lost 5 bases and 7 bases, in that order; junction bases with no gene match: 8. This CDR3 comprises 13 residues. Looked up from germline, CDR1 is DFQATT and CDR2 is SNEGSKA (reference sequence). The CDR3 sequence is CSARTSGGNEQFF. Here the CDR3 DNA reads TGCAGTGCTCGGACATCCGGGGGGAATGAGCAGTTCTTC.

This clonotype was recorded many times. CDR3 sequence (DNA): TGTGCCAGCAGCCTGGGACTCGGCACAGATACGCAGTATTTT. Translating it yields CASSLGLGTDTQYF. V gene TRBV5-6 combines with J gene TRBJ2-3; possibly TRBD2 for D (6 bases). The CDR3 loop spans 14 amino acids. V was pared by 4 bases and J by 1 base, with 10 bases between. The germline gives CDR1 SGHDT, CDR2 YYEEEE.

A word on this clonotype: One junction end does not reproduce the germline sequence, and a read error may be involved. The CDR3 nucleotides are TGTGCCAGCAGTTTCGTCCCGGGACTAGCGGAGTACACCGGGGAGCTGCTTTTT. Translation gives CASSFVPGLAEYTGELLF. The rearrangement joins TRBV12-3 or TRBV12-4 to TRBJ2-2, with 11 bases aligning to TRBD2. The CDR3 covers 18 residues.

This chain connects TRBV27 to TRBJ2-2; D remains ambiguous. Germline loops: CDR1 MNHEY, CDR2 SMNVEV (reference sequence). The ends were cut back, 2 bases at V and 3 bases at J, with 10 bases in the middle. The CDR3 spans 15 residues. In nucleotides, the CDR3 is TGTGCCAGCAGTTTAACACGCCCCTACACCGGGGAGCTGTTTTTT. Translation gives CASSLTRPYTGELFF.

Many counts were recorded for this clonotype. The V and J genes are TRBV5-5 and TRBJ2-7; TRBD1 matches 7 bases. V gave up 4 bases and J gave up 1 base; unmatched junction bases: 5. Germline V CDR1 and CDR2: SGHKS, YYEKEE (reference sequence). There are 14 residues in the CDR3. In DNA, the CDR3 is TGTGCCAGCAGCATACAGGGGACATCCTACGAGCAGTACTTC. Encoded protein: CASSIQGTSYEQYF.

As to this clonotype: A much larger clone differs by one base, so this may be a read error. The CDR3 does not end in the conserved phenylalanine or tryptophan, so this is likely a read error. DNA of the CDR3: TGTGCCAGCAGTGAAGCCCCGGGACAGGGGGTGTATGGCTACACCCTC. This gives the protein CASSEAPGQGVYGYTL. The chain couples TRBV6-1 to TRBJ1-2, with 11 positions matching TRBD1. V lost 0 bases to trimming and J lost 5 bases; unmatched junction nucleotides: 5. Germline loops: CDR1 MNHNS, CDR2 SASEGT. The CDR3 length is 16 residues.

V is TRBV24-1 and J is TRBJ1-4; TRBD1 agrees at 7 bases. V trimming: 10 bases; J trimming: 0 bases; junction bases outside the gene matches: 4. The CDR3 contains 14 residues. Germline V gives CDR1 KGHDR, CDR2 SFDVKD. CDR3 DNA sequence: TGTGCCACAGGGGGCTCGGCAACTAATGAAAAACTGTTTTTT. Amino acids: CATGGSATNEKLFF.

This clonotype was observed at least ten times. The J gene is TRBJ1-4, the V gene TRBV5-1; no firm D call. V lost 2 bases and J lost 0, with 5 bases in between. Germline-derived CDR1 and CDR2 are SGHRS and YFSETQ. This CDR3 region has 14 residues. CDR3 nucleotide sequence: TGCGCCAGCAGCTTAGAAGCAACTAATGAAAAACTGTTTTTT. Translated, it gives CASSLEATNEKLFF. Supplemented by reference TRBV5-1 and TRBJ1-4, the full variable domain reads KAGVTQTPRYLIKTRGQQVTLSCSPISGHRSVSWYQQTPGQGLQFLFEYFSETQRNKGNFPGRFSGRQFSNSRSEMNVSTLELGDSALYLCASSLEATNEKLFFGSGTQLSVL.

A word on this clonotype: A read error may produce the germline difference seen at one junction end. The rearrangement uses TRBV24-1 and TRBJ1-2, with D unresolved. Germline lookup yields CDR1 KGHDR and CDR2 SFDVKD. CDR3 length equals 12 residues. The DNA for the CDR3 is TGTGCCACCAGTCATTTGTTCGGTGGCTGCACCTTC. Translated: CATSHLFGGCTF.

The chain is built from TRBV6-5 and TRBJ2-7; tentatively, D is TRBD1 (6 bases). CDR3 length: 16 amino acids. V lost 5 bases and J lost 0, with 17 bases in between. Germline lookup yields CDR1 MNHEY and CDR2 SVGAGI. The CDR3 DNA reads as TGTGCCAGCAGTAAACGATCGACAGGAAGCTCCTACGAGCAGTACTTC. It yields the protein CASSKRSTGSSYEQYF.

The chain couples TRBV5-8 to TRBJ2-1; 15 bases are a match to TRBD2. Germline V CDR1 and CDR2: SGHTS, YDEGEE. The CDR3 totals 18 residues. After removal of 3 bases from V and 7 bases from J, the junction contained 11 bases not matched to a gene. In DNA, the CDR3 is TGTGCCAGCAGCTCCGGACTAGCGGGGGGGCGTGGGTGGAATGAGCAGTTCTTC. Translating it yields CASSSGLAGGRGWNEQFF. Filled out from reference TRBV5-8 and TRBJ2-1, the complete variable domain reads EAGVTQSPTHLIKTRGQQATLRCSPISGHTSVYWYQQALGLGLQFLLWYDEGEERNRGNFPPRFSGRQFPNYSSELNVNALELEDSALYLCASSSGLAGGRGWNEQFFGPGTRLTVL.

The CDR3 is CASSPVLNRGYNTGELFF. CDR3 bases: TGTGCCAGCTCACCAGTCCTTAACAGGGGTTATAACACCGGGGAGCTGTTTTTT. The rearrangement joins TRBV18 to TRBJ2-2; 7 positions agree with TRBD1. Per germline, CDR1 KGHSH and CDR2 LQKENI. The V gene end was trimmed by 2 bases and the J gene end by 2 bases; junction bases not matched to a gene: 11. The CDR3 contains 18 residues.